The clone carrying this T cell receptor (beta chain) was detected only once. What it binds is unknown. Trimming took 5 bases from V and 5 from J, leaving 18 bases between them. Germline lookup yields CDR1 SEHNR and CDR2 FQNEAQ (reference sequence). CDR3 length: 15 amino acids. A process of 5'RACE template switching, which added a universal primer site and UMIs, was used to make TCR cDNA. TCRdb reprocessed the 5' RACE reads with MiXCR, giving one entry per CDR3 protein. The profile shows about 340,000 distinct CDR3 sequences, roughly an eighth of them singletons. The source of the sample is a study of T cells after yellow fever vaccination. Broader study findings: Just a small share of clonotypes turned up in the CD4 compartment as well as the CD8 compartment. Post-booster repertoires contained most primary-vaccination clones again (roughly 96% CD4, roughly 91% CD8).

The rearrangement joins TRBV7-9 to TRBJ1-2; possibly TRBD1 for D (5 bases). Sequencing used CD4+ T cells sorted from PBMCs, obtained 15 days after the yellow fever booster vaccination. This clonotype was obtained from a man aged 18 to 30 who received the YFV17D yellow fever vaccine. The CDR3 DNA follows: TGTGCCAGCAGCCGAGACAGCTCAAGGTGGTATGGCTACACCTTC. Translated: CASSRDSSRWYGYTF.